This TCR beta chain appears in the sequencing data of a study of blood T cell repertoires in COVID-19. Study-level information: Material from acute and convalescent COVID-19 was sourced from the United States, Italy and Spain.

CDR1 is LGHDT and CDR2 is YNNKEL in the germline V gene (reference sequence). The CDR3 runs to 15 residues. V was cut by 2 bases and J by 0 bases, with 8 bases left in between. Source study methods: Amplifying reference gene primers gave estimates of nucleated cell counts. Sequenced by immunoSEQ multiplex PCR; TCRdb stores in-frame clones only, minus some. The V and J calls and clone size are taken from that table; D and trimming were inferred from the DNA. The data contain around 310,000 clones, around 92% of them seen just once; the ten biggest clones take up about 9.4%. Assignments of participants to cohorts depended upon their own reported clinical history.

V gene TRBV3-1 (or the pseudogene TRBV3-2) combines with J gene TRBJ1-3; D not certain. This TCR derives from a woman aged 30 to 39 who had recovered from COVID-19. Sequencing input: PBMCs or T cells enriched from blood (not recorded which). CDR3 in amino acids: CASSQYTYSGNTIYF. The CDR3 coding sequence is TGTGCCAGCAGCCAATATACCTACTCTGGAAACACCATATATTTT.